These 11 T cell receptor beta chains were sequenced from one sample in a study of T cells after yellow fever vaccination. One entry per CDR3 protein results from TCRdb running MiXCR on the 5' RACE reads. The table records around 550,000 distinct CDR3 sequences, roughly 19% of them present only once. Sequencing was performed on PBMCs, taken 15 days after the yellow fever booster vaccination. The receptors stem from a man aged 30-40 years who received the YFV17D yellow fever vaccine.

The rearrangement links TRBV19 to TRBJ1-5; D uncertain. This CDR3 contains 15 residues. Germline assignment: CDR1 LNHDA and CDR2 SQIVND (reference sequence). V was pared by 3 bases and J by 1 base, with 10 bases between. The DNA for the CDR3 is TGTGCCAGTAGTATCTCGGGAGCCAGCAATCAGCCCCAGCATTTT. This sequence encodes CASSISGASNQPQHF.

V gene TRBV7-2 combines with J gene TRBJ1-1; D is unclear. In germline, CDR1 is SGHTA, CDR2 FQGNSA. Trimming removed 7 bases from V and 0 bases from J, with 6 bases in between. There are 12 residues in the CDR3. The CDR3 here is CASTPLNTEAFF. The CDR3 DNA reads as TGTGCCAGCACCCCCTTGAACACTGAAGCTTTCTTT.

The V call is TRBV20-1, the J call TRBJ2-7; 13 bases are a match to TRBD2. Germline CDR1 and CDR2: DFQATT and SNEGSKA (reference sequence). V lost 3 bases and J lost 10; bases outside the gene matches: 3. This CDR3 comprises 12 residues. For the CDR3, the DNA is TGCAGTGCTAGGGGGGGACTAGCGGGACAGTACTTC. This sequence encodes CSARGGLAGQYF.

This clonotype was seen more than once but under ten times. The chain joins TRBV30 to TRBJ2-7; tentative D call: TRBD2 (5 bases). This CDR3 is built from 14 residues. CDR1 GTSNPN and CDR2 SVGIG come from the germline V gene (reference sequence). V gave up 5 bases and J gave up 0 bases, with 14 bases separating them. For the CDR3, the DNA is TGTGCCTGGGCCGGAGGCGGCATCTCCTACGAGCAGTACTTC. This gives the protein CAWAGGGISYEQYF.

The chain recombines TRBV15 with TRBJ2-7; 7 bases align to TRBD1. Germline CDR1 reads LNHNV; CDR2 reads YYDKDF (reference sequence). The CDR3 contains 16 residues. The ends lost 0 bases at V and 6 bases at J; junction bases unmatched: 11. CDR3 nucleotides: TGTGCCACCAGCAGAGATCTAGCAGGGGGATCATCCGAGCAGTACTTC. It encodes CATSRDLAGGSSEQYF.

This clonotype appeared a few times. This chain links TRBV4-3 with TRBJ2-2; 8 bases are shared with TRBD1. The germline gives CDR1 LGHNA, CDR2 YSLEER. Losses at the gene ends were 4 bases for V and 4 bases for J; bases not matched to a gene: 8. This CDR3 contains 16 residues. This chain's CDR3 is CASSPQGARGTGELFF. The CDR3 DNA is TGCGCCAGCAGCCCTCAGGGGGCGCGAGGCACCGGGGAGCTGTTTTTT.

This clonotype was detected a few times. CDR3: CASSLEWGFSTDTQYF. Written as DNA, the CDR3 is TGTGCCAGCAGCTTAGAGTGGGGGTTCTCGACAGATACGCAGTATTTT. This chain joins TRBV11-2 and TRBJ2-3; D tentatively fits TRBD1 or TRBD2 (5 bases each). V shed 0 bases and J shed 3 bases, with 13 bases lying between them. The CDR3 consists of 16 residues. Germline lookup yields CDR1 SGHAT and CDR2 FQNNGV.

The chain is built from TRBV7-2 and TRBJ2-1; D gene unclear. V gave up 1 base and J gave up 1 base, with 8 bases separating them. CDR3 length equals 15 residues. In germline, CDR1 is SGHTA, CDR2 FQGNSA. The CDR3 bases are TGTGCCAGCAGCTTAGTTATGGGATCCTACAATGAGCAGTTCTTC. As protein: CASSLVMGSYNEQFF.

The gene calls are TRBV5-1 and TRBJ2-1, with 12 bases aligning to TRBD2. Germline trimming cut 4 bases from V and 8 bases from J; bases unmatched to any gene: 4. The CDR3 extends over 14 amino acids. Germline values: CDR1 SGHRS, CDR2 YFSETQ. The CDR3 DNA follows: TGCGCCAGCAGCATGACTAGCGGGAGCTATGAGCAGTTCTTC. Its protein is CASSMTSGSYEQFF.

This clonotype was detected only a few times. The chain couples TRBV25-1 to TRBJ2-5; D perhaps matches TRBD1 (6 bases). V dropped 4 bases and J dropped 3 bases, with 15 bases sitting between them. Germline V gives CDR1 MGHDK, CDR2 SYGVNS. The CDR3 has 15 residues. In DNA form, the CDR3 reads TGTGCCAGCAGTGGTGTCGGGACACTTAAAGAGACCCAGTACTTC. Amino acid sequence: CASSGVGTLKETQYF.

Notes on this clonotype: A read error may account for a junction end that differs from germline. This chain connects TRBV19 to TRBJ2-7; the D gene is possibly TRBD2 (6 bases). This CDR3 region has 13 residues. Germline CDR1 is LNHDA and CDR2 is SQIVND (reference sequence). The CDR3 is CASSIGSAYERYF. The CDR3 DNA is TGTGCCAGTAGTATCGGGAGTGCCTACGAGCGGTACTTC.